The 5 T cell receptor beta chains below were found in one sample sequenced in a study of cytomegalovirus exposure and HLA in healthy donors. PCR used 60 Vbeta primers and 13 Jbeta primers. The table came from immunoSEQ multiplex PCR; TCRdb's copy has only in-frame clones and leaves some out. The data hold about 190,000 clones, with 75% to 90% observed a single time. Input material: PBMCs. The origin of the receptors is a woman aged 45-60 years in good health and CMV-seropositive.

The CDR3 here is CASSESVGGGEQYF. CDR3 sequence (DNA): TGTGCCAGCAGTGAATCCGTAGGGGGTGGCGAGCAGTACTTC. V and J are TRBV6-1 and TRBJ2-7; D is perhaps TRBD1 (6 bases). Germline loops: CDR1 MNHNS, CDR2 SASEGT. The CDR3 runs 14 residues. V was pared by 2 bases and J by 6 bases, with 14 bases between.

The genes are TRBV5-4 and TRBJ2-7, with D unresolved. Germline V lookup: CDR1 SGHNT, CDR2 YYREEE (reference sequence). The CDR3 extends over 16 amino acids. Trimming cost V 0 bases and J 3 bases, with 16 bases left between them. CDR3 amino acids: CASSLGAVVKNYEQYF. CDR3 nucleotides: TGTGCCAGCAGCTTGGGTGCGGTGGTTAAGAACTACGAGCAGTACTTC.

This clone has only one observation. This chain links TRBV6-5 with TRBJ1-5, with 8 bases lining up with TRBD1. With 6 bases clipped from V and 4 bases from J, the junction kept 8 bases outside the gene matches. Germline CDR1 MNHEY, CDR2 SVGAGI. The CDR3 runs to 15 residues. This chain's CDR3 is CASSQGAERNQPQHF. The CDR3 nucleotides read TGTGCCAGCAGCCAGGGGGCCGAGCGGAATCAGCCCCAGCATTTT.

This chain's CDR3 is CAGSSGSSGNTIYF. DNA for the CDR3: TGTGCCGGTAGTTCAGGTTCCTCTGGAAACACCATATATTTT. J is TRBJ1-3 and V is TRBV2; D gene uncertain. The CDR3 spans 14 residues. Per the germline V gene, CDR1 is SNHLY and CDR2 is FYNNEI. The V end lost 11 bases, the J end lost 0 bases, and 14 bases lay between the germline ends.

The chain uses TRBV7-2 and TRBJ2-2; D is uncertain. The germline V and J ends were trimmed by 1 base and 4 bases, with 4 bases remaining between them. This CDR3 contains 13 residues. CDR1 and CDR2 (germline): SGHTA, FQGNSA. The CDR3 protein is CASSLVSTGELFF. The CDR3 nucleotides read TGTGCCAGCAGCTTAGTATCCACCGGGGAGCTGTTTTTT.